This TCR beta chain emerged from a study of response to subunit inactivated influenza vaccine. Broader study findings: There was a suggestion from the authors that each seasonal influenza vaccination recruits few new T cells.

Germline V gives CDR1 SNHLY, CDR2 FYNNEI. The V gene lost 6 bases and the J gene lost 1 base, with 11 bases spanning the gap. The CDR3 loop spans 14 amino acids. Worth noting for this clonotype: Its antigen is not known.

TCRdb itself ran the RT-PCR reads through MiXCR, one entry per CDR3 protein. The table has about 780,000 distinct CDR3 sequences, less than 20% seen once. The receptor was derived from a man over 45 who received an inactivated influenza vaccine. This material consisted of PBMCs from blood, taken about 5 days after vaccination. The chain combines TRBV2 with TRBJ2-3, with D possibly called TRBD1 or TRBD2 (5 bases each). CDR3 amino acids: CASRRTLGTDTQYF. CDR3 DNA: TGTGCCAGCAGGCGGACACTAGGCACAGATACGCAGTATTTT.